The 4 T cell receptor beta chains in this list originate from one sample, sequenced in a study of blood T cell repertoires in COVID-19. The data were produced by immunoSEQ multiplex PCR, yet TCRdb's version contains in-frame clones alone and is incomplete. This table has approximately 160,000 clones, roughly 81% appearing once. The sequencing input was peripheral blood. Every receptor here comes from a woman aged 60-70 years with COVID-19, enrolled during active disease.

The chain employs TRBV29-1 and TRBJ1-2; no definite D call. CDR1 and CDR2 from the germline V gene are SQVTM and ANQGSEA. The CDR3 spans 12 residues. Trimming removed 5 bases at V and 3 bases at J, with 10 bases between. The CDR3 region has the DNA TGCAGCGTTAGACTCACGGACTATGGCTACACCTTC. Its protein is CSVRLTDYGYTF.

V gene TRBV7-3 combines with J gene TRBJ1-1; TRBD1 matches 8 bases. CDR1 and CDR2 (germline): SGHTA, FQGTGA. J gave up 1 base and V 4 bases, and 5 bases lay outside the gene matches. This CDR3 contains 15 residues. The CDR3 sequence is CASSSPGTGNTEAFF. The DNA for the CDR3 is TGTGCCAGCAGCTCCCCCGGGACAGGGAACACTGAAGCTTTCTTT. Full variable domain (missing parts from reference TRBV7-3 and TRBJ1-1): GAGVSQTPSNKVTEKGKYVELRCDPISGHTALYWYRQSLGQGPEFLIYFQGTGAADDSGLPNDRFFAVRPEGSVSTLKIQRTERGDSAVYLCASSSPGTGNTEAFFGQGTRLTVV.

The chain employs TRBV10-2 and TRBJ2-5; TRBD1 aligns across 9 bases. With 6 bases clipped from V and 3 bases from J, the junction kept 8 bases outside the gene matches. The CDR3 sequence is 15 residues long. Looked up from germline, CDR1 is WSHSY and CDR2 is SAAADI. This chain's CDR3 is CASSGQGLRKETQYF. The CDR3 nucleotides read TGCGCCAGCAGCGGACAGGGGTTGAGAAAAGAGACCCAGTACTTC.

V usage is TRBV6-2 or TRBV6-3 and J usage is TRBJ1-1, with 9 bases fitting TRBD1. J was trimmed by 5 bases and V by 5 bases; bases with no gene match: 15. Germline values: CDR1 MNHEY, CDR2 SVGEGT. The CDR3 is 17 amino acids. In DNA, the CDR3 is TGTGCCAGCAGTACCCGGTCCGGGACAGGGAGTCGAACTGAAGCTTTCTTT. Translating it yields CASSTRSGTGSRTEAFF.